A single sample gave rise to the 15 T cell receptor beta chains below, sequenced in a study of T cells after posttransplantation cyclophosphamide. Busulfan-fludarabine conditioning, marrow transplant, and cyclophosphamide on days +3 and +4 were administered. Some clones are missing from TCRdb's copy, which holds only in-frame ones; the method was immunoSEQ multiplex PCR. This table holds 16,000 or so clones, almost 95% found once. Source: CD4+ T cells sorted from blood, taken after allogeneic stem cell transplant with posttransplant cyclophosphamide. These receptor sequences come from a male patient between 55 and 70 years old who received an allogeneic stem cell transplant from a related donor and was CMV-positive. Some of the T cells might come from the graft donor.

The chain links TRBV18 to TRBJ1-2; 7 positions match TRBD1. Germline CDR1 reads KGHSH; CDR2 reads LQKENI. The CDR3 has 15 residues. V lost 4 bases and J lost 4; bases outside the gene matches: 9. DNA for the CDR3: TGTGCCAGCTCACTTGCCGGACAGGCTGCCTATGGCTACACCTTC. This codes for CASSLAGQAAYGYTF.

The chain couples TRBV6-6 to TRBJ1-3; D call uncertain. Trimming took 5 bases from V and 0 from J, leaving 11 bases between them. The CDR3 runs 15 residues. Germline CDR1 is MNHNY and CDR2 is SVGAGI (reference sequence). CDR3 sequence: CASSIGRNSGNTIYF. CDR3 DNA: TGTGCCAGCAGTATTGGGAGGAACTCTGGAAACACCATATATTTT.

On this clone itself: One end of the junction does not line up with germline, which may come from a read error. The chain has TRBV28 and TRBJ1-1; 9 nucleotides match TRBD1. This CDR3 has 13 residues. Per germline, CDR1 MDHEN and CDR2 SYDVKM. In nucleotides, the CDR3 is TGTGCCAGCAGTCCCACAGGGGGCGCGTGGAAGCTCTTT. This sequence encodes CASSPTGGAWKLF.

This sequence joins TRBV6-5 and TRBJ2-1, with 9 bases that match TRBD2. The CDR3 totals 15 residues. Germline V gene data show CDR1 as MNHEY and CDR2 as SVGAGI. V shed 6 bases, J shed 4 bases, and the junction held 7 bases outside the gene matches. The CDR3, as DNA: TGTGCCAGCAGAGCCGCGAGCGGGGGGTACAATGAGCAGTTCTTC. As protein: CASRAASGGYNEQFF.

The V and J genes are TRBV18 and TRBJ1-2, with D perhaps matching TRBD1 (5 bases). This CDR3 comprises 13 residues. The germline V gene encodes CDR1 KGHSH and CDR2 LQKENI. Trimming took off 6 bases at V and 4 bases at J, with 12 bases between the two ends. The CDR3 sequence is CASSTDGFYGYTF. The CDR3 bases are TGTGCCAGCTCGACAGACGGCTTCTATGGCTACACCTTC.

V and J are TRBV5-6 and TRBJ1-3; TRBD1 agrees at 9 bases. Per the germline V gene, CDR1 is SGHDT and CDR2 is YYEEEE. The CDR3 has 15 residues. V gave up 5 bases and J gave up 0 bases; unmatched junction bases: 3. CDR3 in DNA: TGTGCCAGCAGTGGGACAGGGAGCTCTGGAAACACCATATATTTT. It is translated as CASSGTGSSGNTIYF.

V is TRBV5-1 and J is TRBJ2-7, with 10 bases that match TRBD2. The trim removed 0 bases at V and 3 bases at J, leaving 6 bases unmatched. The germline V gene encodes CDR1 SGHRS and CDR2 YFSETQ. The CDR3 extends over 16 amino acids. DNA for the CDR3: TGCGCCAGCAGCTTGGGTGATACTAGCGGGGACTACGAGCAGTACTTC. It yields the protein CASSLGDTSGDYEQYF.

This clone has just a few counts. The rearrangement joins TRBV5-1 to TRBJ2-5, with a tentative D call TRBD1 (6 bases). V gave up 0 bases and J gave up 5 bases, with 20 bases separating them. Germline V gene data show CDR1 as SGHRS and CDR2 as YFSETQ. The CDR3 contains 17 residues. CDR3 bases: TGCGCCAGCAGCTTGGGCGTAGAGGCAGGGGCGATGGAGACCCAGTACTTC. It is translated as CASSLGVEAGAMETQYF.

The V call is TRBV4-1, the J call TRBJ1-3; TRBD1 might be the D (6 bases). Germline V gene sequence: CDR1 MGHRA, CDR2 YSYEKL. The V end was cut by 1 base, the J end by 4 bases, with 17 bases between. The CDR3 extends over 17 amino acids. CDR3 nucleotide sequence: TGCGCCAGCAGCCAAGGCAGAGCTCAGGGGTCCGGAAACACCATATATTTT. Encoded protein: CASSQGRAQGSGNTIYF.

CDR3 sequence (DNA): TGTGCCAGCAGCTTAGTCCCAGGGCCCAACTATGGCTACACCTTC. This codes for CASSLVPGPNYGYTF. The chain recombines TRBV7-8 with TRBJ1-2, with D maybe TRBD1 (5 bases). CDR3 length equals 15 residues. CDR1 and CDR2 from the germline V gene are SGHVS and FQNEAQ. Trimming cost V 1 base and J 2 bases, with 11 bases left between them.

CDR3 sequence reads: CASSADRGQGGYTF. The CDR3 DNA reads as TGTGCCAGCAGCGCCGACAGGGGGCAAGGTGGCTACACCTTC. The chain has TRBV5-4 and TRBJ1-2; 10 bases map to TRBD1. J lost 7 bases, V lost 4 bases, and 7 bases had no gene match. This CDR3 contains 14 residues. Germline V CDR1 and CDR2: SGHNT, YYREEE (reference sequence). Combining the CDR3 with reference TRBV5-4 and TRBJ1-2 gives the whole variable domain ETGVTQSPTHLIKTRGQQVTLRCSSQSGHNTVSWYQQALGQGPQFIFQYYREEENGRGNFPPRFSGLQFPNYSSELNVNALELDDSALYLCASSADRGQGGYTFGSGTRLTVV.

The chain recombines TRBV10-3 with TRBJ1-6, with D possibly being TRBD1 (5 bases). Germline V gene lookup returns CDR1 ENHRY and CDR2 SYGVKD. The length of the CDR3 is 13 residues. The germline V and J ends were trimmed by 6 bases and 7 bases, with 10 bases remaining between them. The CDR3 sequence is CAISRVLNSPLHF. The CDR3 coding sequence is TGTGCCATCAGCAGGGTTCTCAATTCACCCCTCCACTTT.

V gene TRBV4-3 combines with J gene TRBJ1-2; no clear D. Germline CDR1 LGHNA, CDR2 YSLEER. The CDR3 extends over 16 amino acids. Between the trimmed V and J ends, which lost 0 bases and 4 bases, there was a span of 15 bases. Here the CDR3 DNA reads TGCGCCAGCAGCCAAGAACCTACAGTTTCCCCCTATGGCTACACCTTC. Amino acids: CASSQEPTVSPYGYTF.

The chain joins TRBV5-1 to TRBJ2-3; tentative D call: TRBD2 (6 bases). Germline CDR1 is SGHRS and CDR2 is YFSETQ. Trimming cost V 4 bases and J 6 bases, with 15 bases left between them. The CDR3 extends over 14 amino acids. CDR3 DNA: TGCGCCAGCAGCGCAGGAGGGTTGGGTGATACGCAGTATTTT. This codes for CASSAGGLGDTQYF.

The chain couples TRBV4-1 to TRBJ2-1, with 8 bases fitting TRBD2. The CDR3 extends over 16 amino acids. Germline V gene data show CDR1 as MGHRA and CDR2 as YSYEKL. The junction had 5 bases not matched to a gene; V was cut back by 1 base and J by 3 bases. The CDR3 DNA is TGCGCCAGCAGCCAAGTTAGACTAGCGATCTACAATGAGCAGTTCTTC. It encodes CASSQVRLAIYNEQFF.